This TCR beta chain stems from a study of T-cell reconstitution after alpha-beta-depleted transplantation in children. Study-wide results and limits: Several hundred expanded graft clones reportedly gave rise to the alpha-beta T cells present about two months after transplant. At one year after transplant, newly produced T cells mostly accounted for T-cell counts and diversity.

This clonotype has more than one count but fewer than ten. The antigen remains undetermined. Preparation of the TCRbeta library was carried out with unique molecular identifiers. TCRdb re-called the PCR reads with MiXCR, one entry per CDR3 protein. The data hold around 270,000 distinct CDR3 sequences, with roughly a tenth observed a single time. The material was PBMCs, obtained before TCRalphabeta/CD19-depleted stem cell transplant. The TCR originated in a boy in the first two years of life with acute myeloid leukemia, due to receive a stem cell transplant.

The CDR3, as DNA: TGCGCCAGCAGCCAAGCCGGAGGGACAGGGGCTCAAGAGACCCAGTACTTC. Protein: CASSQAGGTGAQETQYF. The J gene is TRBJ2-5, the V gene TRBV4-3; TRBD1 matches at 10 bases. Unmatched junction bases numbered 7, after V lost 1 base and J lost 2 bases. The CDR3 loop spans 17 amino acids. Germline V lookup: CDR1 LGHNA, CDR2 YSLEER.